The sample holds a few counts of the clone carrying this T cell receptor beta chain. Antigen: not known. The data belong to a study of vaccination and CD4 T cells after COVID-19. Overall study context: Convalescent donors were composed of six males and four females, of whom two were Hispanic. Overlapping peptides of the spike proteins of SARS-CoV-2, HCoV-NL63, HCoV-OC43 and HCoV-229E were used for cell stimulation.

This CDR3 contains 12 residues. Germline CDR1 and CDR2: MNHEY and SMNVEV (reference sequence). V gave up 2 bases and J gave up 12 bases; unmatched junction bases: 6. Cultured CD4+ T-cell DNA underwent Oncomine TCR Beta short-read sequencing. MiXCR was run by TCRdb on the PCR reads, yielding one entry per CDR3 protein. The sample lists roughly 12,000 distinct CDR3 sequences, roughly 44% occurring once. Specified treatment: roughly nine-day PBMC culture with coronavirus spike peptide pools or control peptides (ViraFEST assay). The V call is TRBV27, the J call TRBJ1-1; 7 nucleotides line up with TRBD1. Source material: cultured CD4+ T cells from blood. The receptor was derived from a human donor with COVID-19. The DNA for the CDR3 is TGTGCCAGCAGTTTACTTCAGGGGGAGACTTTCTTT. This codes for CASSLLQGETFF.